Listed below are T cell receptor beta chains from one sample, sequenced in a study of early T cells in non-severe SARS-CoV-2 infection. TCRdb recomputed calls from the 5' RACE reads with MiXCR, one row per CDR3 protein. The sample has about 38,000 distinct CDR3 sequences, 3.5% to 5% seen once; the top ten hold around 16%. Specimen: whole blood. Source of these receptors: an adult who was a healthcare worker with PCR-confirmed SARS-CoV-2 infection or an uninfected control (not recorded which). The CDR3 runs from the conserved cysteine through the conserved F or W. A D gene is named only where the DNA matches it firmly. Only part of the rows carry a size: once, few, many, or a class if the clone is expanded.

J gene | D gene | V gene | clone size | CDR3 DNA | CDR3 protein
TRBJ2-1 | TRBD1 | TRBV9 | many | TGTGCCAGCAGCGCAGGGGGTGGTGAGCAGTTCTTC | CASSAGGGEQFF
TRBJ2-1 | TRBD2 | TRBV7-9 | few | TGTGCCAGCAGCTTAGCGCAACTAGCGGATGAGCAGTTCTTC | CASSLAQLADEQFF
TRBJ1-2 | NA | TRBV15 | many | TGTGCCACCAGCAGAGGGACCTCAGACTATGGCTACACCTTC | CATSRGTSDYGYTF
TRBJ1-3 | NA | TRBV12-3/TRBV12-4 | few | TGTGCCAGCAGTTTAATGACAGCCACGTTGAGCTCTGGAAACACCATATATTTT | CASSLMTATLSSGNTIYF
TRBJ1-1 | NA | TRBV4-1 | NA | TGCGCCAGCAGCCAAGTGCTAGGACAGAAAGCTTTCTTT | CASSQVLGQKAFF
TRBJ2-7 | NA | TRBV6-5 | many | TGTGCCAGCAGTTTCGGACCCCAGGGCGAGCAGTACTTC | CASSFGPQGEQYF
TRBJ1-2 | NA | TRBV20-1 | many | TGCAGTGCTCCGGCTGACTCGTATGGCTACACCTTC | CSAPADSYGYTF
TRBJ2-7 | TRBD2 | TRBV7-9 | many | TGTGCCAGCAGCTTAATTGCGGGGATAGCGGGGTTTGAGCAGTACTTC | CASSLIAGIAGFEQYF
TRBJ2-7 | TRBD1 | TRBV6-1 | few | TGTGCCAGCAGCAGGTGGGGGACAGGCCCTTACGAGCAGTACTTC | CASSRWGTGPYEQYF
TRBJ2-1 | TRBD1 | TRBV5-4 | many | TGTGCCGCGTCGAGCGGTGGGACAGGGTTGAATGAGCAGTTCTTC | CAASSGGTGLNEQFF
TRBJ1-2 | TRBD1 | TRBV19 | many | TGTGCCAGTACCCGGGACAGCAAAGGTGGCTACACCTTC | CASTRDSKGGYTF
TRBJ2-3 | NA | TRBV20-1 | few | TGCAGTGCTAGAGATTTGTCCGACGCGGGGTCTACAGATACGCAGTATTTT | CSARDLSDAGSTDTQYF
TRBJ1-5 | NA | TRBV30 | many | TGTGCCTGGAGTGTAACGGGGTCTAGCAATCAGCCCCAGCATTTT | CAWSVTGSSNQPQHF
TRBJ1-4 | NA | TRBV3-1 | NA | TGTGCCAGCAGCCTTAGACCCCCGGGACACCAAGAAAAACTGTTTTTT | CASSLRPPGHQEKLFF
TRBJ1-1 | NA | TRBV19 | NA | TGTGCCAGTAGTAGGGTGGACACCGGAGGGACTGAAGCTTTCTTT | CASSRVDTGGTEAFF
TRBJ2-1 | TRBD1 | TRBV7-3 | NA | TGTGCCAGCAGCTTATTCCCGGGACAGGGGGCTGGTAATGAGCAGTTCTTC | CASSLFPGQGAGNEQFF
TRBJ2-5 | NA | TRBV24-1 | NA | TGTGCCACCAGTGATTCTGGGGTCGAGACCCAGTACTTC | CATSDSGVETQYF
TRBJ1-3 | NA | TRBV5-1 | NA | TGCGCCAGCAGCTCGGGGACCGGGGGCAACACCATATATTTT | CASSSGTGGNTIYF
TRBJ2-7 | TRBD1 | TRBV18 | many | TGTGCCAGCTCAAAGGGACAGGGCACCTACGAGCAGTACTTC | CASSKGQGTYEQYF
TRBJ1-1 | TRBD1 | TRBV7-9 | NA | TGTGCCAGCAGAGCCGGGACAGGGGTTAACACTGAAGCTTTCTTT | CASRAGTGVNTEAFF
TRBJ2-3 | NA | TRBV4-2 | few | TGTGCCAGCAGCCCACGTGTTGGGGGAGCCACAGATACGCAGTATTTT | CASSPRVGGATDTQYF
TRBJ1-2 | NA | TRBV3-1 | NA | TGTGCCAGCAGCCAAGGACAGTATGGCTACACCTTC | CASSQGQYGYTF
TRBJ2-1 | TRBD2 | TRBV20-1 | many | TGCAGTGCCTCAGCGGGGAGCTCCTACAATGAGCAGTTCTTC | CSASAGSSYNEQFF
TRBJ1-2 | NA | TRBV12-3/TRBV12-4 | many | TGTGCCAGCAGACTAGGGCCGCTTAATGGCTACACCTTC | CASRLGPLNGYTF
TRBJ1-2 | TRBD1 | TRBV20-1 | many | TGCAGTGCTAGTGGGGGGACAGGCTATGGCTACACCTTC | CSASGGTGYGYTF
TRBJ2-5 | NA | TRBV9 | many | TGTGCCAGCAGCGTAGGGGGGCAAGAGACCCAGTACTTC | CASSVGGQETQYF
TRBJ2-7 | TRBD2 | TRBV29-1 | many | TGCAGCGTAAAGAGGGTAGCGGGGTCCTACGAGCAGTACTTC | CSVKRVAGSYEQYF
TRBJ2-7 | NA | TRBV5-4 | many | TGTGCCAGCAGCTCCCCCCGGTCCGAGCAGTACTTC | CASSSPRSEQYF